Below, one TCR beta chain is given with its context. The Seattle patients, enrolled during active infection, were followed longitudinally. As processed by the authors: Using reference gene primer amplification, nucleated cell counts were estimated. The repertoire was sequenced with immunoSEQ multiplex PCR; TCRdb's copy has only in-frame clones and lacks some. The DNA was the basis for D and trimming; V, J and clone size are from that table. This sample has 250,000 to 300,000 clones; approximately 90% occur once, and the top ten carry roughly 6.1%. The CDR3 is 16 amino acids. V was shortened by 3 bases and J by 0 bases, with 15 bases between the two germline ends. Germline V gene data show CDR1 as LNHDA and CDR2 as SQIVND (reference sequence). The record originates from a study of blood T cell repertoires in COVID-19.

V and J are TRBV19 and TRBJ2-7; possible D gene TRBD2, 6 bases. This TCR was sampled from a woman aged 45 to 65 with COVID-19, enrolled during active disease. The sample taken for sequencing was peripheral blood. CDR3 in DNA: TGTGCCAGTAGTATTAATCCCGACGGGAGCTCCTACGAGCAGTACTTC. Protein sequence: CASSINPDGSSYEQYF.